This TCR beta chain was recovered during a study of human T cells and chemical hapten exposure. Whole-study context: Across its 20 to 25 weeks, the study gave patients weekly diphenylcyclopropenone doses to the scalp.

Regarding time point: patch test 1, 2 weeks after DPC sensitization. Indicated treatment: therapeutic diphenylcyclopropenone sensitization with weekly scalp DPC. People who gave samples had alopecia, were 18 to 70 years old, and were suitable for DPC. Looked up from germline, CDR1 is SGHVS and CDR2 is FQNEAQ. The CDR3 contains 16 residues. V trimming: 5 bases; J trimming: 0 bases; junction bases outside the gene matches: 9. Authors' data handling: Approximately 99,000 TCRs per sample was the median, with a range of roughly 23,224 to 690,600. TCRdb recomputed calls from the RACE reads with MiXCR, one row per CDR3 protein. These V and J calls rely on TCRdb rather than the paper's analysis. Of some 380,000 distinct CDR3 sequences in the sample, about 4.4% were seen once.

The clonotype comes from a woman between 45 and 65 years old with alopecia areata. Some clones in this sample may be carry-over from other donors' samples. The chain recombines TRBV7-8 with TRBJ1-2; 7 bases align to TRBD1. The sample in question was whole blood, obtained in connection with sensitization to the hapten diphenylcyclopropenone (DPC). The CDR3 sequence: CASSPLRQGTNYGYTF. Here the CDR3 DNA reads TGTGCCAGCAGCCCCCTCCGACAGGGAACTAACTATGGCTACACCTTC.